These T cell receptor beta chains were read from a single sample in a study of blood T cell repertoires in COVID-19. Assay: immunoSEQ multiplex PCR; the TCRdb copy retains only in-frame clones and omits some. The data contain about 250,000 clones, nearly 90% of them singletons. The specimen was peripheral blood. Receptors were obtained from a young man with active or convalescent COVID-19. The CDR3 runs from the conserved cysteine through the conserved F or W. The order of the fields is J gene, V gene, clone size, D gene, CDR3 protein, CDR3 DNA. D genes are given only for firm matches. For some rows the clone size is stated as once, few or many, or as a class when expanded; others skip it.

j_gene: TRBJ1-2
v_gene: TRBV7-6
abundance: few
d_gene: .
CDR3aa: CASSLEAGDPVYGYTF
CDR3nt: TGTGCCAGCAGCTTAGAGGCGGGGGATCCAGTCTATGGCTACACCTTC

j_gene: TRBJ2-7
v_gene: TRBV4-1
abundance: .
d_gene: .
CDR3aa: CASSQERPDEQYF
CDR3nt: TGCGCCAGCAGCCAAGAACGCCCGGACGAGCAGTACTTC

j_gene: TRBJ2-1
v_gene: TRBV5-5
abundance: .
d_gene: .
CDR3aa: CASSLPGSYNEQFF
CDR3nt: TGTGCCAGCAGCTTGCCAGGCTCCTACAATGAGCAGTTCTTC

j_gene: TRBJ1-1
v_gene: TRBV7-6
abundance: .
d_gene: .
CDR3aa: CASSLSSGVGTEAFF
CDR3nt: TGTGCCAGCAGCTTAAGTAGCGGCGTCGGCACTGAAGCTTTCTTT

j_gene: TRBJ1-4
v_gene: TRBV18
abundance: few
d_gene: .
CDR3aa: CASSPPNREATNEKLFF
CDR3nt: TGTGCCAGCTCACCACCGAACAGAGAAGCAACTAATGAAAAACTGTTTTTT

j_gene: TRBJ1-2
v_gene: TRBV5-1
abundance: .
d_gene: .
CDR3aa: CASSLGATEGGYTF
CDR3nt: TGCGCCAGCAGCTTGGGGGCCACCGAGGGCGGCTACACCTTC

j_gene: TRBJ2-5
v_gene: TRBV20-1
abundance: .
d_gene: .
CDR3aa: CSTGQGETQYF
CDR3nt: TGCAGTACGGGTCAGGGGGAGACCCAGTACTTC

j_gene: TRBJ1-6
v_gene: TRBV2
abundance: .
d_gene: TRBD1
CDR3aa: CASSFYGTDKSPLHF
CDR3nt: TGTGCCAGCAGTTTCTACGGGACAGATAAATCACCCCTCCACTTT

j_gene: TRBJ1-3
v_gene: TRBV2
abundance: .
d_gene: .
CDR3aa: CASRRAGAPGNTIYF
CDR3nt: TGTGCCAGCAGAAGGGCGGGGGCGCCCGGAAACACCATATATTTT

j_gene: TRBJ2-7
v_gene: TRBV19
abundance: .
d_gene: TRBD2
CDR3aa: CASSGILAGDLEQYF
CDR3nt: TGTGCCAGTAGTGGAATACTAGCGGGAGATCTCGAGCAGTACTTC

j_gene: TRBJ1-6
v_gene: TRBV3-1/TRBV3-2
abundance: once
d_gene: TRBD1
CDR3aa: CASSQGQGSSPLHF
CDR3nt: TGTGCCAGCAGCCAGGGACAGGGTAGCTCACCCCTCCACTTT

j_gene: TRBJ2-1
v_gene: TRBV7-2
abundance: once
d_gene: .
CDR3aa: CASSLAGASSYNEQFF
CDR3nt: TGTGCCAGCAGCTTAGCGGGCGCCAGCTCCTACAATGAGCAGTTCTTC

j_gene: TRBJ1-5
v_gene: TRBV7-8
abundance: .
d_gene: .
CDR3aa: CASSLESGGEPQHF
CDR3nt: TGTGCCAGCAGCTTAGAAAGTGGAGGGGAGCCCCAGCATTTT

j_gene: TRBJ1-1
v_gene: TRBV7-3
abundance: once
d_gene: .
CDR3aa: CASSFQSSTEAFF
CDR3nt: TGTGCCAGCAGCTTTCAATCGAGCACTGAAGCTTTCTTT

j_gene: TRBJ2-5
v_gene: TRBV19
abundance: .
d_gene: TRBD1
CDR3aa: CASSPRTGSVETQYF
CDR3nt: TGTGCCAGTAGTCCCCGGACAGGGAGTGTGGAGACCCAGTACTTC

j_gene: TRBJ2-6
v_gene: TRBV15
abundance: once
d_gene: .
CDR3aa: CATSRVTGPGANVLTF
CDR3nt: TGTGCCACCAGCAGAGTAACAGGGCCTGGGGCCAACGTCCTGACTTTC

j_gene: TRBJ2-1
v_gene: TRBV27
abundance: few
d_gene: .
CDR3aa: CASSLIGSGEQFF
CDR3nt: TGTGCCAGCAGTTTAATAGGGAGCGGTGAGCAGTTCTTC

j_gene: TRBJ2-3
v_gene: TRBV30
abundance: .
d_gene: .
CDR3aa: CAWTSTDTQYF
CDR3nt: TGTGCCTGGACTTCTACAGATACGCAGTATTTT

j_gene: TRBJ1-6
v_gene: TRBV3-1/TRBV3-2
abundance: .
d_gene: .
CDR3aa: CASSQDLQNSPLHF
CDR3nt: TGTGCCAGCAGCCAAGACCTCCAGAACTCACCCCTCCACTTT

j_gene: TRBJ2-1
v_gene: TRBV11-2
abundance: .
d_gene: TRBD2
CDR3aa: CASSSRTSGVPAGEQFF
CDR3nt: TGTGCCAGCAGCTCCCGGACTAGCGGGGTCCCAGCCGGTGAGCAGTTCTTC

j_gene: TRBJ1-1
v_gene: TRBV28
abundance: .
d_gene: .
CDR3aa: CASSPHQTGNTEAFF
CDR3nt: TGTGCCAGCAGCCCACACCAAACGGGGAACACTGAAGCTTTCTTT

j_gene: TRBJ2-5
v_gene: TRBV5-4
abundance: .
d_gene: .
CDR3aa: CASSSGETQYF
CDR3nt: TGTGCCAGCAGCTCCGGAGAGACCCAGTACTTC

j_gene: TRBJ2-7
v_gene: TRBV28
abundance: .
d_gene: TRBD1
CDR3aa: CASTRQGSYEQYF
CDR3nt: TGTGCCAGCACAAGACAGGGTTCCTACGAGCAGTACTTC

j_gene: TRBJ1-5
v_gene: TRBV18
abundance: few
d_gene: TRBD1
CDR3aa: CASSAVRDRTNQPQHF
CDR3nt: TGTGCCAGCTCAGCGGTCCGGGACAGAACCAATCAGCCCCAGCATTTT

j_gene: TRBJ1-3
v_gene: TRBV6-2/TRBV6-3
abundance: .
d_gene: TRBD1
CDR3aa: CASSDYRGELGNTIYF
CDR3nt: TGTGCCAGCAGTGACTACAGGGGCGAACTAGGAAACACCATATATTTT

j_gene: TRBJ2-3
v_gene: TRBV27
abundance: once
d_gene: TRBD1
CDR3aa: CASSFSRQGASADTQYF
CDR3nt: TGTGCCAGCAGTTTTTCGCGACAGGGGGCGTCGGCAGATACGCAGTATTTT

j_gene: TRBJ2-6
v_gene: TRBV27
abundance: .
d_gene: .
CDR3aa: CASSLLSVSGANVLTF
CDR3nt: TGTGCCAGCAGTTTACTGTCCGTTTCTGGGGCCAACGTCCTGACTTTC

j_gene: TRBJ2-3
v_gene: TRBV29-1
abundance: .
d_gene: .
CDR3aa: CSGRLGADTQYF
CDR3nt: TGCAGCGGGCGACTAGGTGCAGATACGCAGTATTTT

j_gene: TRBJ2-5
v_gene: TRBV10-3
abundance: .
d_gene: TRBD2
CDR3aa: CAIRGTSGGETQYF
CDR3nt: TGTGCCATCAGAGGGACTAGCGGAGGGGAGACCCAGTACTTC

j_gene: TRBJ1-2
v_gene: TRBV29-1
abundance: .
d_gene: TRBD1
CDR3aa: CSVGKGQDYGYTF
CDR3nt: TGCAGCGTTGGAAAGGGACAGGACTATGGCTACACCTTC

j_gene: TRBJ1-3
v_gene: TRBV3-1/TRBV3-2
abundance: .
d_gene: .
CDR3aa: CASSQTEGNTIYF
CDR3nt: TGTGCCAGCAGCCAAACAGAGGGAAACACCATATATTTT

j_gene: TRBJ2-5
v_gene: TRBV5-1
abundance: .
d_gene: .
CDR3aa: CASSLEGETQYF
CDR3nt: TGCGCCAGCAGCTTGGAGGGGGAGACCCAGTACTTC

j_gene: TRBJ1-1
v_gene: TRBV4-1
abundance: .
d_gene: .
CDR3aa: CASSQADTPNTEAFF
CDR3nt: TGCGCCAGCAGCCAAGCCGACACGCCGAACACTGAAGCTTTCTTT

j_gene: TRBJ2-7
v_gene: TRBV25-1
abundance: few
d_gene: .
CDR3aa: CASSEYGQGSEQYF
CDR3nt: TGTGCCAGCAGTGAATACGGGCAGGGAAGCGAGCAGTACTTC

j_gene: TRBJ2-2
v_gene: TRBV11-3
abundance: .
d_gene: .
CDR3aa: CASSQGPTGELFF
CDR3nt: TGTGCCAGCTCTCAGGGGCCCACCGGGGAGCTGTTTTTT

j_gene: TRBJ2-1
v_gene: TRBV19
abundance: .
d_gene: .
CDR3aa: CASSPSGLTDNEQFF
CDR3nt: TGTGCCAGTAGTCCCTCTGGACTGACTGACAATGAGCAGTTCTTC

j_gene: TRBJ1-2
v_gene: TRBV7-9
abundance: .
d_gene: TRBD1
CDR3aa: CASSPRTGADYGYTF
CDR3nt: TGTGCCAGCAGCCCGAGGACAGGGGCGGACTATGGCTACACCTTC

j_gene: TRBJ1-1
v_gene: TRBV12-3/TRBV12-4
abundance: .
d_gene: .
CDR3aa: CASSFGYEAFF
CDR3nt: TGTGCCAGCAGTTTCGGTTATGAAGCTTTCTTT

j_gene: TRBJ2-1
v_gene: TRBV11-2
abundance: .
d_gene: .
CDR3aa: CASSPVDEQFF
CDR3nt: TGTGCCAGCAGCCCTGTTGATGAGCAGTTCTTC

j_gene: TRBJ1-1
v_gene: TRBV7-3
abundance: .
d_gene: .
CDR3aa: CASSLYGGNTEAFF
CDR3nt: TGTGCCAGCAGCTTATACGGAGGGAACACTGAAGCTTTCTTT

j_gene: TRBJ2-7
v_gene: TRBV9
abundance: few
d_gene: TRBD1
CDR3aa: CASSEGQVPYEQYF
CDR3nt: TGTGCCAGCAGCGAGGGACAGGTCCCCTACGAGCAGTACTTC

j_gene: TRBJ1-1
v_gene: TRBV7-3
abundance: .
d_gene: .
CDR3aa: CASSLRGGANTEAFF
CDR3nt: TGTGCCAGCAGCTTAAGGGGAGGAGCAAACACTGAAGCTTTCTTT

j_gene: TRBJ1-5
v_gene: TRBV5-6
abundance: .
d_gene: .
CDR3aa: CASSSFLGGDQPQHF
CDR3nt: TGTGCCAGCAGCTCATTCCTAGGCGGGGATCAGCCCCAGCATTTT

j_gene: TRBJ2-1
v_gene: TRBV3-1/TRBV3-2
abundance: .
d_gene: .
CDR3aa: CASSQLGVEQFF
CDR3nt: TGTGCCAGCAGCCAGCTAGGTGTTGAGCAGTTCTTC

j_gene: TRBJ2-3
v_gene: TRBV7-8
abundance: once
d_gene: .
CDR3aa: CASSSRNTDTQYF
CDR3nt: TGTGCCAGCAGCTCGAGAAACACAGATACGCAGTATTTT

j_gene: TRBJ1-1
v_gene: TRBV7-9
abundance: .
d_gene: .
CDR3aa: CASSLSGIKNTEAFF
CDR3nt: TGTGCCAGCAGCCTCTCGGGAATTAAGAACACTGAAGCTTTCTTT

j_gene: TRBJ1-2
v_gene: TRBV11-2
abundance: .
d_gene: TRBD1
CDR3aa: CASSPGQGYGYTF
CDR3nt: TGTGCCAGCAGCCCGGGACAGGGGTATGGCTACACCTTC

j_gene: TRBJ2-5
v_gene: TRBV6-2/TRBV6-3
abundance: .
d_gene: .
CDR3aa: CASSYDAARGSWETQYF
CDR3nt: TGTGCCAGCAGTTACGATGCAGCGAGAGGAAGCTGGGAGACCCAGTACTTC

j_gene: TRBJ2-5
v_gene: TRBV30
abundance: .
d_gene: .
CDR3aa: CAWSSKEGRETQYF
CDR3nt: TGTGCCTGGAGCAGCAAAGAGGGGAGGGAGACCCAGTACTTC

j_gene: TRBJ2-1
v_gene: TRBV7-2
abundance: .
d_gene: TRBD1
CDR3aa: CASSPDRGTYNEQFF
CDR3nt: TGTGCCAGCAGCCCGGACAGGGGAACCTACAATGAGCAGTTCTTC

j_gene: TRBJ1-2
v_gene: TRBV4-2
abundance: .
d_gene: .
CDR3aa: CASSQETTLNYGYTF
CDR3nt: TGTGCCAGCAGCCAAGAGACAACCCTTAACTATGGCTACACCTTC

j_gene: TRBJ1-1
v_gene: TRBV29-1
abundance: .
d_gene: TRBD1
CDR3aa: CSVGSGTGPLLSEAFF
CDR3nt: TGCAGCGTTGGTTCCGGGACAGGGCCTCTCTTGAGTGAAGCTTTCTTT

j_gene: TRBJ1-3
v_gene: TRBV3-1/TRBV3-2
abundance: .
d_gene: .
CDR3aa: CASSQYSGNTIYF
CDR3nt: TGTGCCAGCAGCCAATATTCTGGAAACACCATATATTTT